These T cell receptor beta chains were read from a single sample in a study of T cell responses to AZD1222 COVID-19 vaccine. The method was immunoSEQ multiplex PCR; TCRdb's version includes in-frame clones alone and lacks a portion of them. The table lists roughly 130,000 clones, 87% of them singletons, with 1.4% to 1.5% in the top ten. The sample here was peripheral blood, taken on day 0 of AZD1222 vaccination. The receptor source for this set is an adult in good health. The CDR3 runs from the conserved cysteine through the conserved F or W. The order of the fields is clone size, D gene, J gene, V gene, CDR3 protein, CDR3 DNA. The D gene is left open where the match is weak. Rows give clone size only sometimes, using once, few, many, or a class for an expanded clone.

clone_size: NA
d_call: NA
j_call: TRBJ2-7
v_call: TRBV27
cdr3_aa: CASSFKGNEQYF
cdr3_nt: TGTGCCAGCAGTTTCAAGGGCAACGAGCAGTACTTC

clone_size: NA
d_call: NA
j_call: TRBJ1-5
v_call: TRBV20-1
cdr3_aa: CSASISGGRNQPQHF
cdr3_nt: TGCAGTGCTAGTATCTCCGGGGGCCGGAATCAGCCCCAGCATTTT

clone_size: NA
d_call: NA
j_call: TRBJ2-3
v_call: TRBV18
cdr3_aa: CASSPGGAEDTQYF
cdr3_nt: TGTGCCAGCTCACCAGGGGGGGCCGAGGATACGCAGTATTTT

clone_size: NA
d_call: NA
j_call: TRBJ2-7
v_call: TRBV9
cdr3_aa: CASSLETGRYEQYF
cdr3_nt: TGTGCCAGCAGCCTTGAGACAGGGAGGTACGAGCAGTACTTC

clone_size: NA
d_call: TRBD1
j_call: TRBJ1-1
v_call: TRBV5-4
cdr3_aa: CASSLAGTGVNTEAFF
cdr3_nt: TGTGCCAGCAGCTTGGCCGGGACAGGGGTGAACACTGAAGCTTTCTTT

clone_size: NA
d_call: NA
j_call: TRBJ2-7
v_call: TRBV6-5
cdr3_aa: CASRYRETYEQYF
cdr3_nt: TGTGCCAGCAGATACAGGGAAACCTACGAGCAGTACTTC

clone_size: NA
d_call: NA
j_call: TRBJ2-1
v_call: TRBV6-1
cdr3_aa: CASSERSSYNEQFF
cdr3_nt: TGTGCCAGCAGTGAAAGGAGCTCCTACAATGAGCAGTTCTTC

clone_size: NA
d_call: NA
j_call: TRBJ2-7
v_call: TRBV4-2
cdr3_aa: CASSQGPGGMSSYEQYF
cdr3_nt: TGTGCCAGCAGCCAGGGCCCAGGCGGGATGAGCTCCTACGAGCAGTACTTC

clone_size: NA
d_call: TRBD1
j_call: TRBJ2-5
v_call: TRBV6-6
cdr3_aa: CASSYIGTEETQYF
cdr3_nt: TGTGCCAGCAGTTACATTGGGACAGAAGAGACCCAGTACTTC

clone_size: NA
d_call: NA
j_call: TRBJ2-3
v_call: TRBV19
cdr3_aa: CASSPGRGTDTQYF
cdr3_nt: TGTGCCAGTAGCCCGGGGCGGGGCACAGATACGCAGTATTTT

clone_size: NA
d_call: TRBD2
j_call: TRBJ2-2
v_call: TRBV5-1
cdr3_aa: CASSFSSGGPNTGELFF
cdr3_nt: TGCGCCAGCAGCTTTTCTAGCGGGGGTCCAAACACCGGGGAGCTGTTTTTT

clone_size: NA
d_call: TRBD1
j_call: TRBJ1-6
v_call: TRBV5-6
cdr3_aa: CASSRDRANNSPLHF
cdr3_nt: TGTGCCAGCAGCCGTGACAGGGCGAATAATTCACCCCTCCACTTT

clone_size: NA
d_call: TRBD2
j_call: TRBJ2-1
v_call: TRBV4-2
cdr3_aa: CASSQGGLRGGRYNEQFF
cdr3_nt: TGTGCCAGCAGCCAAGGAGGATTGCGGGGGGGCAGGTACAATGAGCAGTTCTTC

clone_size: once
d_call: TRBD1
j_call: TRBJ2-7
v_call: TRBV18
cdr3_aa: CASSGQGNEQYF
cdr3_nt: TGTGCCAGCTCGGGACAGGGTAACGAGCAGTACTTC

clone_size: NA
d_call: TRBD1
j_call: TRBJ1-2
v_call: TRBV5-1
cdr3_aa: CASSPGQGNYGYTF
cdr3_nt: TGCGCCAGCAGCCCGGGACAGGGGAACTATGGCTACACCTTC

clone_size: once
d_call: TRBD1
j_call: TRBJ1-1
v_call: TRBV5-1
cdr3_aa: CASSTTGTATEAFF
cdr3_nt: TGCGCCAGCAGCACGACGGGGACAGCCACTGAAGCTTTCTTT

clone_size: few
d_call: TRBD1
j_call: TRBJ1-3
v_call: TRBV5-6
cdr3_aa: CASSPPDRSSGNTIYF
cdr3_nt: TGTGCCAGCAGCCCTCCGGACAGGTCCTCTGGAAACACCATATATTTT

clone_size: NA
d_call: TRBD1
j_call: TRBJ1-4
v_call: TRBV5-4
cdr3_aa: CASKTDRGSEKLFF
cdr3_nt: TGTGCCAGCAAGACGGACAGGGGAAGTGAAAAACTGTTTTTT

clone_size: NA
d_call: NA
j_call: TRBJ2-1
v_call: TRBV29-1
cdr3_aa: CSVEVVTNEQFF
cdr3_nt: TGCAGCGTTGAGGTGGTGACGAATGAGCAGTTCTTC

clone_size: NA
d_call: NA
j_call: TRBJ2-7
v_call: TRBV5-6
cdr3_aa: CASSFGSYLSYEQYF
cdr3_nt: TGTGCCAGCAGCTTTGGTTCCTACCTCTCCTACGAGCAGTACTTC

clone_size: few
d_call: TRBD2
j_call: TRBJ2-3
v_call: TRBV5-8
cdr3_aa: CASSLWSGGGDTQYF
cdr3_nt: TGTGCCAGCAGCTTGTGGAGCGGGGGTGGGGATACGCAGTATTTT

clone_size: NA
d_call: NA
j_call: TRBJ2-1
v_call: TRBV5-1
cdr3_aa: CASSLGRGNEQFF
cdr3_nt: TGCGCCAGCAGCTTGGGCAGGGGCAATGAGCAGTTCTTC